This T cell receptor (beta chain) was retrieved from a study of identical twins. Trimming took 3 bases from V and 5 from J; bases not matched to a gene: 5. The length of the CDR3 is 16 residues. The germline V gene has CDR1 ENHRY and CDR2 SYGVKD. General study findings and limits: Models underestimated out-of-frame TCR alpha sharing in monozygotic twins.

A single record per CDR3 protein comes from TCRdb applying MiXCR to the 5' RACE reads. The sample yields about 890,000 distinct CDR3 sequences, roughly 12% seen once. Comments on this clonotype: Its matching antigen is unknown.

This same sample was also taken into another study, of yellow fever vaccine responses in identical twins.

This receptor was identified in a woman between 18 and 29 years old in good health. Sequencing was done on a sample of PBMCs. This sequence joins TRBV10-3 and TRBJ2-3; 13 positions match TRBD2. The CDR3 protein is CAISDLLAGGQDTQYF. In DNA, the CDR3 is TGTGCCATCAGTGATCTACTAGCGGGGGGGCAAGATACGCAGTATTTT.